This T cell receptor (beta chain) was retrieved from a study of T cells in Graves' hyperthyroidism and ophthalmopathy. Notes on the study in general: Blood also showed most of the thyroid clonotypes that were expanded above 0.001.

It was considered stable Graves' hyperthyroidism when ophthalmopathy did not progress within 18 months. The CDR3 is made up of 15 amino acids. CDR1 and CDR2 from the germline V gene are MRHNA and SNTAGT. V was clipped by 3 bases and J by 3 bases; unmatched bases: 6. This clonotype was counted once. Antigen: not known. There were TCR beta CDR3 regions amplified from RNA transcripts. The TCR CDR3 first-round RT-PCR relied on the HTBI primer set. A single record per CDR3 protein comes from TCRdb applying MiXCR to the multiplex PCR reads. The data contain approximately 210,000 distinct CDR3 sequences, 15% to 20% of them singletons.

This chain joins TRBV6-4 and TRBJ2-7, with 9 bases lining up with TRBD1. Sequencing was performed on blood. The clonotype comes from a man between 50 and 59 years old with Graves' hyperthyroidism. CDR3 in DNA: TGTGCCAGCAGTGAGGGGACAGGGCCCATCTACGAGCAGTACTTC. It yields the protein CASSEGTGPIYEQYF.